The rows below give T cell receptor beta chains drawn from one sample of a study of blood T cell repertoires in COVID-19. Generated by immunoSEQ multiplex PCR, the TCRdb table keeps only in-frame clones and is missing some. Of about 210,000 clones listed, about nine tenths are singletons. Material for sequencing was peripheral blood. These receptors came from a middle-aged man with acute or convalescent COVID-19. CDR3s include the opening cysteine and the closing phenylalanine or tryptophan. A D gene is named only where the DNA matches it firmly. Clone size is stated in some rows and not others, as once, few, many or a class when expanded.

d_call clone_size j_call v_call cdr3_aa cdr3_nt
TRBD1 once TRBJ2-7 TRBV11-3 CASSPSDRDYEQYF TGTGCCAGCAGCCCCTCGGACAGGGATTACGAGCAGTACTTC
TRBD2 . TRBJ2-4 TRBV9 CASSVDPRGGVKNIQYF TGTGCCAGCAGCGTAGATCCCCGGGGGGGTGTCAAAAACATTCAGTACTTC
. . TRBJ2-3 TRBV27 CASSLGAQDTQYF TGTGCCAGCAGTTTAGGGGCACAAGATACGCAGTATTTT
TRBD2 . TRBJ2-3 TRBV7-2 CASSPERGSTDTQYF TGTGCCAGCAGCCCCGAGCGGGGCAGCACAGATACGCAGTATTTT
. . TRBJ1-3 TRBV19 CASTPRSKSGNTIYF TGTGCCAGTACCCCTCGGTCGAAGTCTGGAAACACCATATATTTT
TRBD2 . TRBJ2-7 TRBV7-9 CASSLRGGTVDEQYF TGTGCCAGCAGCTTAAGGGGAGGGACTGTAGACGAGCAGTACTTC
. . TRBJ2-3 TRBV5-4 CASSSSPSLGDTQYF TGTGCCAGCAGCTCGTCGCCTAGCTTAGGAGATACGCAGTATTTT
. . TRBJ2-3 TRBV28 CASSSLEDTQYF TGTGCCAGCAGTTCCTTAGAGGATACGCAGTATTTT
TRBD1 . TRBJ2-7 TRBV5-1 CASSLGSGTGTLRSYEQYF TGCGCCAGCAGCTTGGGGTCCGGGACAGGGACCCTTCGGTCCTACGAGCAGTACTTC
TRBD1 . TRBJ1-1 TRBV5-1 CASSVQGEGTEAFF TGCGCCAGCAGCGTACAGGGGGAGGGCACTGAAGCTTTCTTT
TRBD1 . TRBJ1-2 TRBV5-4 CASSEANRGPNYGYTF TGTGCCAGCAGCGAAGCGAACAGGGGACCTAACTATGGCTACACCTTC
TRBD1 few TRBJ1-1 TRBV7-8 CASSLVRTGYTEAFF TGTGCCAGCAGCTTAGTTAGGACAGGGTACACTGAAGCTTTCTTT
. . TRBJ2-3 TRBV5-1 CASSGGLLADTQYF TGCGCCAGCAGCGGCGGACTACTGGCAGATACGCAGTATTTT
. . TRBJ2-3 TRBV10-3 CAISEAGTFTQYF TGTGCCATCAGTGAGGCCGGGACTTTTACGCAGTATTTT
. . TRBJ2-7 TRBV5-5 CASSRGQSNSYEQYF TGTGCCAGCAGCCGCGGACAGTCAAACTCCTACGAGCAGTACTTC
. . TRBJ2-7 TRBV19 CASSMADLSYEQYF TGTGCCAGTAGTATGGCAGATTTATCCTACGAGCAGTACTTC
TRBD1 . TRBJ1-2 TRBV7-2 CASSLGWTGVYTF TGTGCCAGCAGCTTAGGATGGACAGGCGTCTACACCTTC
TRBD1 once TRBJ2-1 TRBV5-5 CASSWTGEGAYNEQFF TGTGCCAGCAGCTGGACAGGAGAGGGGGCCTACAATGAGCAGTTCTTC
. . TRBJ1-3 TRBV2 CASSESHSGNTIYF TGTGCCAGCAGTGAATCCCACTCTGGAAACACCATATATTTT
. . TRBJ2-2 TRBV4-1 CASSQDGAVGTGELFF TGCGCCAGCAGCCAAGATGGGGCGGTGGGAACCGGGGAGCTGTTTTTT
. . TRBJ1-2 TRBV7-2 CASSLEAQGPHWDYGYTF TGTGCCAGCAGCTTAGAGGCTCAGGGGCCCCACTGGGACTATGGCTACACCTTC
TRBD1 . TRBJ1-4 TRBV23-1 CASSHPGQGPRDKKLFF TGCGCCAGCAGTCACCCCGGACAGGGGCCCAGAGACAAAAAACTGTTTTTT
TRBD2 . TRBJ2-1 TRBV5-4 CASSWTSGLAYNEQFF TGTGCCAGCAGCTGGACTAGCGGCCTGGCCTACAATGAGCAGTTCTTC
. . TRBJ2-7 TRBV28 CASSLWYRSSYEQYF TGTGCCAGCAGTTTATGGTACAGATCCTCCTACGAGCAGTACTTC
. . TRBJ2-3 TRBV11-2 CASSLGDSRDTQYF TGTGCCAGCAGCTTAGGCGATAGCCGAGATACGCAGTATTTT
TRBD2 . TRBJ2-1 TRBV5-1 CASTTVGGGYNEQFF TGCGCCAGCACCACCGTAGGCGGGGGGTACAATGAGCAGTTCTTC
TRBD1 . TRBJ2-6 TRBV5-1 CASSSGTALSGANVLTF TGCGCCAGCAGCTCCGGGACAGCGCTCTCTGGGGCCAACGTCCTGACTTTC
TRBD1 . TRBJ1-1 TRBV6-5 CASSLDRVDTEAFF TGTGCCAGCAGTTTGGACAGGGTCGACACTGAAGCTTTCTTT